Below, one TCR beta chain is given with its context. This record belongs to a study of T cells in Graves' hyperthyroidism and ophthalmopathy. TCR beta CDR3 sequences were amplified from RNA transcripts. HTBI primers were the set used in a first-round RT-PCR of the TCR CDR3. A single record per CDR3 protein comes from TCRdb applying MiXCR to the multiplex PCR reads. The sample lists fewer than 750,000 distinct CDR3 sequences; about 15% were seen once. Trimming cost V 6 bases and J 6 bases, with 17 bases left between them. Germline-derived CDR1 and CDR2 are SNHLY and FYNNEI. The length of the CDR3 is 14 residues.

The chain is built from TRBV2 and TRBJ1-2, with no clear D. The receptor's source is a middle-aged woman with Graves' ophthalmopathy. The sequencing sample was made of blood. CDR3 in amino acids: CASRSPTLLDGYTF. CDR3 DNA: TGTGCCAGCAGATCCCCCACATTATTGGATGGCTACACCTTC.